This T cell receptor (beta chain) emerged from a study of tumor-infiltrating lymphocytes in oesophageal squamous cell carcinoma. The sample holds a few counts of this clonotype. TCRdb re-analysed the PCR reads in MiXCR, keeping a single row per CDR3 protein. The sample has about 18,000 distinct CDR3 sequences, around 43% seen once; the top ten hold approximately 18%. Trimming left V 1 base short and J 0 bases short, with 13 bases between. Germline V gene data show CDR1 as SGHTA and CDR2 as FQGNSA. The length of the CDR3 is 17 residues. Sequenced input: normal esophageal tissue next to the tumor. This chain links TRBV7-2 with TRBJ1-5; D is possibly TRBD1 (6 bases). This TCR was recovered from a female donor with esophageal squamous cell carcinoma. DNA for the CDR3: TGTGCCAGCAGCTTAGGTTCGTTGGGGGCTAGCAATCAGCCCCAGCATTTT. This gives the protein CASSLGSLGASNQPQHF.